This TCR beta chain was retrieved from a study of blood T cell repertoires in COVID-19. Turning to the study itself: Sites in the United States, Italy and Spain provided acute and convalescent COVID-19 samples. Sample material is recorded as cDNA or gDNA derived from T cells, B-cell-depleted T cells, or PBMCs.

This CDR3 has 15 amino acids. J was trimmed by 4 bases and V by 9 bases; bases with no gene match: 14. Looked up from germline, CDR1 is LNHDA and CDR2 is SQIVND (reference sequence). Per the original methods: Scientists estimated how many nucleated cells there were by amplifying reference gene primers. Data came from immunoSEQ multiplex PCR; TCRdb stores just in-frame clones and leaves some out. The D gene and trimming were derived from the DNA, and the V and J assignments and clone size from that table. The sample shows 140,000 or so clones, 80% to 90% of them seen only once. Material: peripheral blood. This receptor was taken from a woman aged 50 to 60 with acute or convalescent COVID-19. The chain joins TRBV19 to TRBJ2-7, with TRBD2 matching over 8 bases. The CDR3 bases are TGTGCCAGGGCCCCGAGCGGGAGTGCCTATTACGAGCAGTACTTC. Translated: CARAPSGSAYYEQYF.